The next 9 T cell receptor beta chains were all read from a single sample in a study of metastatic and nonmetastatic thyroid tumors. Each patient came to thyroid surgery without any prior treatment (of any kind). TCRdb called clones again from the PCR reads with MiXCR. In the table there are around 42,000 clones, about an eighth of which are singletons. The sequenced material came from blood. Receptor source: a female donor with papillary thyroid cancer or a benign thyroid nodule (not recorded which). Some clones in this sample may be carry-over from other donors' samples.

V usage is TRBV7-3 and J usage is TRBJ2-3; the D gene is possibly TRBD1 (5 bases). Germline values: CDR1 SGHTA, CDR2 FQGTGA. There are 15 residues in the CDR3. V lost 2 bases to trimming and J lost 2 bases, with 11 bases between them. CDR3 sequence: CASSLYSGATDTQYF. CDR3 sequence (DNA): TGTGCCAGCAGCTTATATTCTGGGGCCACAGATACGCAGTATTTT.

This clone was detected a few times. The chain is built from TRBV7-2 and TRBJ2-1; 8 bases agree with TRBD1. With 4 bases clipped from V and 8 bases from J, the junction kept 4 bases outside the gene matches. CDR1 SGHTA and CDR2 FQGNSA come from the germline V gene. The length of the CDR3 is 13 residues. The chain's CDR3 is CASSWTGYDEQFF. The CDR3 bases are TGTGCCAGCAGCTGGACAGGGTATGATGAGCAGTTCTTC.

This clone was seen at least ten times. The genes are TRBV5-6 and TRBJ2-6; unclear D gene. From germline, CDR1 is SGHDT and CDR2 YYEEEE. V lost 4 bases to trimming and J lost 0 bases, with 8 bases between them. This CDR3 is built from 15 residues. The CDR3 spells CASSIIVSGANVLTF. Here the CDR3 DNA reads TGTGCCAGCAGCATTATAGTCTCTGGGGCCAACGTCCTGACTTTC. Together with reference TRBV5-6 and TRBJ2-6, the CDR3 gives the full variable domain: DAGVTQSPTHLIKTRGQQVTLRCSPKSGHDTVSWYQQALGQGPQFIFQYYEEEERQRGNFPDRFSGHQFPNYSSELNVNALLLGDSALYLCASSIIVSGANVLTFGAGSRLTVL.

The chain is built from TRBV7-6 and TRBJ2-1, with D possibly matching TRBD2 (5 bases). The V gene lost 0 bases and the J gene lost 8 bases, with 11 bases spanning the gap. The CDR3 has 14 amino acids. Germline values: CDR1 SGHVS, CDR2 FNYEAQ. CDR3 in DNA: TGTGCCAGCAGCTTAGCGGGAGTCCTCGATGAGCAGTTCTTC. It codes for CASSLAGVLDEQFF. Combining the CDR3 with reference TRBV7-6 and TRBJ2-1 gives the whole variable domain GAGVSQSPRYKVTKRGQDVALRCDPISGHVSLYWYRQALGQGPEFLTYFNYEAQQDKSGLPNDRFSAERPEGSISTLTIQRTEQRDSAMYRCASSLAGVLDEQFFGPGTRLTVL.

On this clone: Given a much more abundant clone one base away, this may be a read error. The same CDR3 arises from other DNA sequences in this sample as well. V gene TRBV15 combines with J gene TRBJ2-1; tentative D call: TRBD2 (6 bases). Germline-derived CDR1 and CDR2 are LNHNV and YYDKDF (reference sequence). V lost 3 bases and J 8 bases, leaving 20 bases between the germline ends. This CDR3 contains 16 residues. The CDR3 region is CATSRGNSGVGDEQFF. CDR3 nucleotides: TGTGCCACCAGCAGGGGTAATAGCGGAGTTGGGGATGAGCAGTTCTTC.

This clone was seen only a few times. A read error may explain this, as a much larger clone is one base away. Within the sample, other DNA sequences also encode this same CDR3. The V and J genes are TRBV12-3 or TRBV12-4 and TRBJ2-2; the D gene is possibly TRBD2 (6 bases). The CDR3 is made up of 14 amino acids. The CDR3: CASRLAASTGELFF. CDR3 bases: TGTGCCAGCAGATTAGCGGCCTCCACCGGGGAGCTATTTTTT.

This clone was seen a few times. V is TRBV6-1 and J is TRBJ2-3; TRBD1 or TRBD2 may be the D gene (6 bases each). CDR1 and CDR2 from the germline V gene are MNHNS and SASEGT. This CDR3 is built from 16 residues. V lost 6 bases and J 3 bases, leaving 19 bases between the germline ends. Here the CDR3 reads CASSSEQGLRTDTQYF. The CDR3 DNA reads TGTGCCAGCAGCTCGGAACAGGGACTGAGAACAGATACGCAGTATTTT.

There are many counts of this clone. In nucleotides, the CDR3 is TGTGCCAGCGCGGCGATTGACTTTGATGAGCAGTTCTTC. This translates into CASAAIDFDEQFF. The chain has TRBV2 and TRBJ2-1; D is ambiguous. The germline gives CDR1 SNHLY, CDR2 FYNNEI. Trimming cost V 8 bases and J 8 bases, with 16 bases left between them. The CDR3 length is 13 residues.

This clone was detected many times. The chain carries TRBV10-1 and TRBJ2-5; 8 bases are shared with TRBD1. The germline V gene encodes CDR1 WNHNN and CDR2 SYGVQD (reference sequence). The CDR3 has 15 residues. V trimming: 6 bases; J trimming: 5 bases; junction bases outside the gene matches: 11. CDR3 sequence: CASSQTGAEIETQYF. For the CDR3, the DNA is TGCGCCAGCAGCCAGACAGGGGCGGAAATTGAGACCCAGTACTTC.